This TCR beta chain derives from a study of T cells after yellow fever vaccination (dated by TCRdb to the late 2010s). The study in broad terms: The SMART-Seq v4 Ultra Low Input RNA kit was used to prepare libraries from fractions with low cell numbers. To track T-cell clones before and after primary and booster YFV17D yellow fever vaccination, bulk TCR alpha and beta repertoires were sequenced longitudinally. The cohort comprised two healthy male donors, one aged 18 to 29 and one aged 30 to 40 years. Bulk PBMC replicates and cell subsets were isolated from blood drawn at multiple timepoints before and after both primary and secondary immunization.

Sequenced using an Illumina NovaSeq 6000. TCR cDNA was synthesized by 5'RACE template switching, which introduced a universal primer site and unique molecular identifiers. Priming for cDNA synthesis came from both the TCR alpha and TCR beta constant segments. Two PCR steps were used to amplify libraries, with sample barcodes and sequencing adapters being added in the second step. Sequencing of the libraries was done on either Illumina HiSeq 2500 (2x100 bp) or NovaSeq (2x150 bp). The original methods were these. Demultiplexing of reads and collapsing into UMI consensus sequences were performed with MIGEC, and V(D)J alignment was carried out with MiXCR. Clonotypes responding to the vaccine were identified with edgeR on replicate PBMC samples, with the criteria of FDR below 0.01 and a log2 fold change above 5 up to day 15. CD4 or CD8 identity was assigned to each bulk clonotype according to whether the clonotype was present at higher abundance in the sequenced CD4 repertoire or the sequenced CD8 repertoire. TCRdb's own reprocessing of the public reads used fastp at Q25 and MiXCR and kept productive beta chains. Rows with one shared CDR3 protein collapse into an entry with the most common genes and DNA. The V and J calls shown here were made by TCRdb, not taken from the authors' results. The sample table shows 300,000 to 350,000 distinct CDR3 sequences, and roughly 10% are seen once. Under 4% of the sample belongs to the ten largest clones.

At the junction V is shortened by 3 bases and J by 7 bases, with 7 bases in between. Per the germline V gene, SNHLY is the CDR1 and FYNNEI is the CDR2. The CDR3 contains 11 residues, cysteine and phenylalanine counted. CDR3 DNA only is kept here, 33 bases in frame from base 1. On the study overall, not on this receptor specifically: Because only a couple of donors were included in the study, the extent to which the findings can be generalized is limited. Most clones expanded after primary vaccination were re-detected after the booster (about 96% of CD4 and about nine tenths of CD8), suggesting broad memory maintenance. The secondary T-cell response was found to be weaker but faster than the primary response, with a peak reached on day 5 rather than on day 15. Computational filtering was needed because FACS-sorted repertoires could contain abundant contaminating clonotypes from the bulk population. A small fraction of clonotypes appeared in both the CD4 and CD8 compartments, likely as a result of convergent recombination.

The treatment or condition tag for this specimen amounts to: live attenuated yellow fever vaccine strain. PBMCs were isolated from peripheral blood using a standard Ficoll-Paque protocol. Dynabeads CD4 and CD8 positive selection kits were used to isolate the CD4 and CD8 T-cell fractions. TriZol was used to extract RNA from bulk PBMCs, from CD4 and CD8 fractions, and from dextramer-positive and dextramer-negative fractions. Comment on this clonotype: Its antigen has not been determined. It has no much larger one-base neighbor in the sample; base qualities were not kept.

Sequencing was performed on CD4+ T cells sorted from PBMCs, taken 45 days after the yellow fever booster vaccination. The receptor's source is a man aged 18 to 29 who received the YFV17D yellow fever vaccine. The rearranged chain carries TRBV2 and TRBJ2-7; the D gene lacks a confident call. In nucleotides, the sequence is TGTGCCAGCAGTGACTTTAGTGAGCAGTACTTC. It specifies CASSDFSEQYF.